This TCR beta chain comes out of a study of blood T cell repertoires in COVID-19. Across the whole study: Some COVID-19 samples were acute and others convalescent; all came from the United States, Italy and Spain. The cDNA or gDNA used as material had been derived from T cells, B-cell-depleted T cells, or PBMCs.

Methods used by the authors: Quantification of nucleated cells was approximated via reference gene primer amplification. Produced via immunoSEQ multiplex PCR; TCRdb's table is partial and in-frame only. Clone size and V and J calls were adopted from that table, with D and trimming inferred from the DNA. The table shows some 210,000 clones, with about 91% occurring only once. This CDR3 contains 15 residues. Germline V gene data show CDR1 as LNHDA and CDR2 as SQIVND (reference sequence). V gave up 4 bases and J gave up 4 bases, with 14 bases separating them. Cohorts were based on clinical histories the participants reported.

The sequencing sample was made of PBMCs or T cells enriched from blood (not recorded which). The sequence was collected from a man aged 18 to 29 with acute COVID-19. The chain couples TRBV19 to TRBJ1-3, with D perhaps matching TRBD1 (6 bases). The chain's CDR3 is CASSSRQAEGNTIYF. CDR3 bases: TGTGCCAGTAGTAGTAGACAGGCGGAGGGAAACACCATATATTTT.